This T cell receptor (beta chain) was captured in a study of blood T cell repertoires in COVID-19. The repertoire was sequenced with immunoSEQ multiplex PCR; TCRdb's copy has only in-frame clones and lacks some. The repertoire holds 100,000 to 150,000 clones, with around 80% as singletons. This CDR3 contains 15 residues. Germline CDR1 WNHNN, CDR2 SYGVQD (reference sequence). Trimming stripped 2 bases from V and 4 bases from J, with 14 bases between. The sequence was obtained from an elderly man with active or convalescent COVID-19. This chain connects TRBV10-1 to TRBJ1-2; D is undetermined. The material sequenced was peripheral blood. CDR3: CASSEIRDGIYGYTF. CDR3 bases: TGCGCCAGCAGTGAGATCCGGGATGGCATCTATGGCTACACCTTC.